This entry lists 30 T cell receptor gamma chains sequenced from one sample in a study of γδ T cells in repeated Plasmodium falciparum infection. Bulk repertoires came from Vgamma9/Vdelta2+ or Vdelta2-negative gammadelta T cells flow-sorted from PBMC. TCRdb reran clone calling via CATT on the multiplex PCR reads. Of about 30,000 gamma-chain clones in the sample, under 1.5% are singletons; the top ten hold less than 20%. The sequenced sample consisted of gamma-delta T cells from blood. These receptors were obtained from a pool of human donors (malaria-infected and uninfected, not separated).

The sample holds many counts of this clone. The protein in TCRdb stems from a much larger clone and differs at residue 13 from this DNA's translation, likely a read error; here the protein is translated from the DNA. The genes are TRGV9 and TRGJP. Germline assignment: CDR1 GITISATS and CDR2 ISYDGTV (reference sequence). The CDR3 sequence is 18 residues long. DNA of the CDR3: TGTGCCTTGTGGCAGGTGAGCCGGCAAGAGTTGGGCAGAAAAATCAAGGTATTT. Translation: CALWQVSRQELGRKIKVF.

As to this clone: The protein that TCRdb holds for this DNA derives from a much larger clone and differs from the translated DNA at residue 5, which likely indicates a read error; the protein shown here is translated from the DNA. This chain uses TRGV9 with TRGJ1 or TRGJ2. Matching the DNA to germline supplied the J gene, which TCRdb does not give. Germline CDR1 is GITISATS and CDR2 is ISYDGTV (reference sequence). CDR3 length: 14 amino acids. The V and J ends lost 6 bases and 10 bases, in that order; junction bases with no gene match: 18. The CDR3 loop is CALWKLGVAKKKLF. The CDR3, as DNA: TGTGCCTTGTGGAAGCTCGGGGTAGCTAAAAAGAAACTCTTT.

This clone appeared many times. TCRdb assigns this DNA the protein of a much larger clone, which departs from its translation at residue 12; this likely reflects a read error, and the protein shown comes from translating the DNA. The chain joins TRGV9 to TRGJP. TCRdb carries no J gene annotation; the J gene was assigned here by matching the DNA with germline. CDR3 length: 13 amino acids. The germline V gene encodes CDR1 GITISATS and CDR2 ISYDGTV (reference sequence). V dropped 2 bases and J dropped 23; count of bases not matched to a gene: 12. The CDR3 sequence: CALWEAPSWFKVF. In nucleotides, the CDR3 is TGTGCCTTGTGGGAGGCACCGAGTTGGTTCAAGGTATTT.

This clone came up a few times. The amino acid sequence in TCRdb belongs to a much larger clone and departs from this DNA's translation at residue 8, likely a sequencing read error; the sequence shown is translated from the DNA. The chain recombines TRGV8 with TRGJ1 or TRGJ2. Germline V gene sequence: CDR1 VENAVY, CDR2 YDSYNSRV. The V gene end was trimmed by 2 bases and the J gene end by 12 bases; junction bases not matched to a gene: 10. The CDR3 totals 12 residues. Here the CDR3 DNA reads TGTGCCACCTGGGATAAAAGGAGGGGGAAACTCTTT. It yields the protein CATWDKRRGKLF.

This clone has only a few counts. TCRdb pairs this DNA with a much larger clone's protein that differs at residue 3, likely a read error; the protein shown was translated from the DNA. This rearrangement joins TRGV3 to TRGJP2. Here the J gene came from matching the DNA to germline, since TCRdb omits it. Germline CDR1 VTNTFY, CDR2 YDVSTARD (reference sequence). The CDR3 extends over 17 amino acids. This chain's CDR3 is CAAWDRPAWSSDWIKTF. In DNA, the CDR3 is TGTGCCGCCTGGGACAGGCCGGCATGGAGTAGTGATTGGATCAAGACGTTT.

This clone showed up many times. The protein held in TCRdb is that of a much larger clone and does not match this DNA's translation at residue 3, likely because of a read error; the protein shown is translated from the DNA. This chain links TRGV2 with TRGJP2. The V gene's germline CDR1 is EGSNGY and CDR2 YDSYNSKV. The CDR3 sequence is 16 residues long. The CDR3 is CASWDGRRGSDWIKTF. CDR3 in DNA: TGTGCCTCCTGGGACGGGCGTAGAGGTAGTGATTGGATCAAGACGTTT.

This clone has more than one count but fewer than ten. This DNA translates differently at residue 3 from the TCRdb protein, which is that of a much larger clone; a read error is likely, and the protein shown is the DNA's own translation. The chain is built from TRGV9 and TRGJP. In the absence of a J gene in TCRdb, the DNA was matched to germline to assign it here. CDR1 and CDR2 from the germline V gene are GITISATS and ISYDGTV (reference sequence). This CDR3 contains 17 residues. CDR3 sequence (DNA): TGTGCCTCGTGGGAGGGCGCAGGGGAGTTGGGCAAAAAAATCAAGGTATTT. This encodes CASWEGAGELGKKIKVF.

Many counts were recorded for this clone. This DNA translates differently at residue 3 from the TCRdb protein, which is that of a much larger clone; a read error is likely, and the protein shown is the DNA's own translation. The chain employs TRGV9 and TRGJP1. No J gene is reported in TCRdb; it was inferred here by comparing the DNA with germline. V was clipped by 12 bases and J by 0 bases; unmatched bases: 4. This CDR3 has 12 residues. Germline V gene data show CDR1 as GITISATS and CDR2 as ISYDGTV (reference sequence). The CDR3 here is CAPYTTGWFKIF. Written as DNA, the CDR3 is TGTGCCCCTTATACCACTGGTTGGTTCAAGATATTT.

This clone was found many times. The CDR3 DNA sequence: TGTGCCACCTGGGAGCCCGATAGTAGTGATTGGATCAAGACGTTT. Translated: CATWEPDSSDWIKTF. V gene TRGV8 combines with J gene TRGJP2. Losses at the gene ends were 4 bases for V and 0 bases for J; bases not matched to a gene: 5. Germline CDR1 is VENAVY and CDR2 is YDSYNSRV. The CDR3 length is 15 residues.

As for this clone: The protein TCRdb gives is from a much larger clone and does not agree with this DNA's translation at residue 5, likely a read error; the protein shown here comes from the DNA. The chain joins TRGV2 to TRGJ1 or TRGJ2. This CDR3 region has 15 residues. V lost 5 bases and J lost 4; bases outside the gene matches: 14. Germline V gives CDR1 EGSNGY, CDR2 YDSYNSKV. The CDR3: CATWASGPKYYKKLF. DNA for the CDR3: TGTGCCACCTGGGCTTCGGGGCCTAAATATTATAAGAAACTCTTT.

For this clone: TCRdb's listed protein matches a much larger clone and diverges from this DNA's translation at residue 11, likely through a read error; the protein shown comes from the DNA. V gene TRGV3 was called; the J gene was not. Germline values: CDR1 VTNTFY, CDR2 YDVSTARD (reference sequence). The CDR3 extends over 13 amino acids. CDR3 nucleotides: TGTGCCACCTGGGACTCCCCCTATTATAAGAGACTCTTT. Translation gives CATWDSPYYKRLF.

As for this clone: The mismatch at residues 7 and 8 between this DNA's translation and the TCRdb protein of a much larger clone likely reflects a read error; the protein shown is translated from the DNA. The CDR3 coding sequence is TGTGCCACCTGGGATGGGACCGATAAGAAACTCTTT. Protein product: CATWDGTDKKLF. This chain connects TRGV4 to TRGJ1 or TRGJ2. Germline matching of the DNA provided the J gene here, since TCRdb leaves it blank. Germline trimming cut 0 bases from V and 8 bases from J; bases unmatched to any gene: 4. This CDR3 comprises 12 residues. Germline V gene lookup returns CDR1 EGSTGY and CDR2 YDSYTSSV.

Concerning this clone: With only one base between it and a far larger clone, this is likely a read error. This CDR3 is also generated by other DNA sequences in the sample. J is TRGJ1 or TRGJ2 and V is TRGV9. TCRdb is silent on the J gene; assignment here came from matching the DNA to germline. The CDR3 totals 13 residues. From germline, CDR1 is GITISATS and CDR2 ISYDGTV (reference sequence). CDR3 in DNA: TGTGCCTTGTGGGGTCCTTTTTATTACAAGAAACTCTTT. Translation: CALWGPFYYKKLF.

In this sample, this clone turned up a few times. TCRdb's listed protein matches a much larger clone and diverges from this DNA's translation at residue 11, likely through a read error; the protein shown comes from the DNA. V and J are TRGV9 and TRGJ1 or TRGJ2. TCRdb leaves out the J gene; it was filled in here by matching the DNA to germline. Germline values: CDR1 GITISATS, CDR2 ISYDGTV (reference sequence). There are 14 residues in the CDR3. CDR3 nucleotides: TGTGCCTTGTGGGAGGCGCACCGTTATTATGAGAAACTCTTT. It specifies CALWEAHRYYEKLF.

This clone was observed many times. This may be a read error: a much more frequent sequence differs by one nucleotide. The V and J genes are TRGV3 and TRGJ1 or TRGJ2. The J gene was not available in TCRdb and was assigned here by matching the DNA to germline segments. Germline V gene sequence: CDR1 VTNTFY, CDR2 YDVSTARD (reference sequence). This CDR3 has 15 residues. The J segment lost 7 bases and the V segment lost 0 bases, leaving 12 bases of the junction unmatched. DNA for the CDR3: TGTGCCACCTGGGACAGGCCAACTGGCTCCTATAAGAAACTCTTT. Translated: CATWDRPTGSYKKLF.

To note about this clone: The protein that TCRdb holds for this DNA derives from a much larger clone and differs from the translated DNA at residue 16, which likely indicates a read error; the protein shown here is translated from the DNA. CDR3 amino acids: CALWEVQAEELGKKIMVF. CDR3 DNA sequence: TGTGCCTTGTGGGAGGTGCAAGCCGAAGAGTTGGGCAAAAAAATCATGGTATTT. The V gene corresponds to TRGV9; no J gene was called. CDR1 is GITISATS, CDR2 ISYDGTV, per germline (reference sequence). There are 18 residues in the CDR3.

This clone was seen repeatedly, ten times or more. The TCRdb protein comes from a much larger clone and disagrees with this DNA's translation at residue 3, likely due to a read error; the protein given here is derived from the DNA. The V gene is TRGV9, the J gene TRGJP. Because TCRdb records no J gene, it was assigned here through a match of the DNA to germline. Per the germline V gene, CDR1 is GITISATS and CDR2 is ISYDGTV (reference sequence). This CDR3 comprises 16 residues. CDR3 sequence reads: CAVWEVQELGKKIKVF. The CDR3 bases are TGTGCCGTGTGGGAGGTGCAAGAGTTAGGCAAAAAAATCAAGGTATTT.

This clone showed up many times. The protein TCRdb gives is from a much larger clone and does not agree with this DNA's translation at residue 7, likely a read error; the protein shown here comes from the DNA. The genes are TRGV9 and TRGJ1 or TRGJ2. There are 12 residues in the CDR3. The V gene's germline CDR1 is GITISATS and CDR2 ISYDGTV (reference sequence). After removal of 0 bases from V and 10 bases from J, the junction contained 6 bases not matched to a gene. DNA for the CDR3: TGTGCCTTGTGGGAGGTGAATCGGAAGAAACTCTTT. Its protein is CALWEVNRKKLF.

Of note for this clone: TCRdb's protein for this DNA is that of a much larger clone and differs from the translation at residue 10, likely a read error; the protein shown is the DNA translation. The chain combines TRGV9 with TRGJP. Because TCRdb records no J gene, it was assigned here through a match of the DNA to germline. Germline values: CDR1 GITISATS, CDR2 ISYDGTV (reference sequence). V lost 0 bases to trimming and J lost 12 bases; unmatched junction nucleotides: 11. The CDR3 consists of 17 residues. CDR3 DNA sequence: TGTGCCTTGTGGGAGGTGAAGTTAGTGTCGGGCAAAAAAATCAAGGTATTT. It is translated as CALWEVKLVSGKKIKVF.

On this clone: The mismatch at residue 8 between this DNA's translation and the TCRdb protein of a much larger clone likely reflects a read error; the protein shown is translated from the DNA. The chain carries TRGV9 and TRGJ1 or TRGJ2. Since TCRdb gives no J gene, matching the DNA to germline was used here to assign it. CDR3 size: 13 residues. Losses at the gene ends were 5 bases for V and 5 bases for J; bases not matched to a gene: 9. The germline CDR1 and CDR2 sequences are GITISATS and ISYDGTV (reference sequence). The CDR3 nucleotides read TGTGCCTTGTGGGCCCGACTTCATTATAAGAAACTCTTT. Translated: CALWARLHYKKLF.

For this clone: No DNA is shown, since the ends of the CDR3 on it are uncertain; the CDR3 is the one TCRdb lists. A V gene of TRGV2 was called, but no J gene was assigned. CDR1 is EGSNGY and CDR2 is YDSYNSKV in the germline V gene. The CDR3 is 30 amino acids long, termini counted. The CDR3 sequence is CATWDGPLRNSLAVEQHLLSQVSIGRIQHF.

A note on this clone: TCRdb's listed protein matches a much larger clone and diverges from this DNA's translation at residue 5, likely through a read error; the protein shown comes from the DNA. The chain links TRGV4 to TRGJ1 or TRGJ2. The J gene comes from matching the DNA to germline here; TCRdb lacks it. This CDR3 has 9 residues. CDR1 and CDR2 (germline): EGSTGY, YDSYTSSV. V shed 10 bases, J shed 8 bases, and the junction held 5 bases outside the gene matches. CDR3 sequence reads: CATLHKKLF. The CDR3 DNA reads TGTGCCACATTGCATAAGAAACTCTTT.

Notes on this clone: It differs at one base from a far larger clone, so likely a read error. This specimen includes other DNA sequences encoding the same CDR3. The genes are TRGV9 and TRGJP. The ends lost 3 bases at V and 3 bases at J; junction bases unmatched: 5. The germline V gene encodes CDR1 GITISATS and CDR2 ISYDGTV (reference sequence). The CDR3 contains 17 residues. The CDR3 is CALWENTQELGKKIKVF. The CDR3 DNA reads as TGTGCCTTGTGGGAGAATACGCAAGAGTTGGGCAAAAAAATCAAGGTATTT.

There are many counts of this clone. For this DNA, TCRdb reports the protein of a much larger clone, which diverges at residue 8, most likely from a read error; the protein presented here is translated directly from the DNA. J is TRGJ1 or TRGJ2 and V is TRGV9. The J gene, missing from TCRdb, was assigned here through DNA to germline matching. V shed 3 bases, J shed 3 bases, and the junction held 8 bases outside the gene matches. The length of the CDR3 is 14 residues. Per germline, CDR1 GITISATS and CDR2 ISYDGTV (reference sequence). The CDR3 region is CALWEPKIYYKKLF. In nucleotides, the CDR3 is TGTGCCTTGTGGGAGCCGAAGATTTATTATAAGAAACTCTTT.

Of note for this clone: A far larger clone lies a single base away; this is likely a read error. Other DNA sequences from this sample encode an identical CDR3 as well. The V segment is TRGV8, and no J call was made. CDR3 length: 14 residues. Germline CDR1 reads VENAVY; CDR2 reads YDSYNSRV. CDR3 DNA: TGTGCCACCTGGGATAGTACGAGTTATTATAAGAAGCTCTTT. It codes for CATWDSTSYYKKLF.

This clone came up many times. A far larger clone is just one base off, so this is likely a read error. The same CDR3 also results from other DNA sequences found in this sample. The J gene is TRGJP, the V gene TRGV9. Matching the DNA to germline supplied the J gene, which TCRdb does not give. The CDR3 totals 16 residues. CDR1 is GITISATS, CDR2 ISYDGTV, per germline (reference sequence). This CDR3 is CALWDLRELGKKIKVF. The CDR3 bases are TGCGCCTTGTGGGATTTGCGGGAGTTGGGCAAAAAAATCAAGGTATTT.

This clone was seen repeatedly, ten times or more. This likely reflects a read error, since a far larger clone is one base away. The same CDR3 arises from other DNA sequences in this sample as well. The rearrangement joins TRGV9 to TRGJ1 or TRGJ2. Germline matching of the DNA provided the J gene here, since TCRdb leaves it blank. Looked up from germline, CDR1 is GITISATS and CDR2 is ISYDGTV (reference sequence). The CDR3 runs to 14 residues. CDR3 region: CALWEGPPYYKKLF. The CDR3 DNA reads TGCGCCTTGTGGGAGGGCCCCCCTTATTATAAGAAACTCTTT.

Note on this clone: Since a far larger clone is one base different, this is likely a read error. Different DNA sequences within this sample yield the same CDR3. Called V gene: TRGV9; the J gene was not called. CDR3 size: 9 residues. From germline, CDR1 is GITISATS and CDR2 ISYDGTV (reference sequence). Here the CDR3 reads CALWEIKLF. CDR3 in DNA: TGTGCATTGTGGGAGATAAAACTCTTT.

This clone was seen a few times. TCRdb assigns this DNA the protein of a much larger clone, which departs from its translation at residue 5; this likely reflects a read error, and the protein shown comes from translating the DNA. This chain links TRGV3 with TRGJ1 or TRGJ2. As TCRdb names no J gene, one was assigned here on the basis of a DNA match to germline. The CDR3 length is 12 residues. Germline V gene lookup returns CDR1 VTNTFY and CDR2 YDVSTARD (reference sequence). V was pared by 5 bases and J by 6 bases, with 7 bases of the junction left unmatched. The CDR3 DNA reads TGTGCCACCTGGGGCAGCAGTTATAAGAAACTCTTT. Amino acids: CATWGSSYKKLF.

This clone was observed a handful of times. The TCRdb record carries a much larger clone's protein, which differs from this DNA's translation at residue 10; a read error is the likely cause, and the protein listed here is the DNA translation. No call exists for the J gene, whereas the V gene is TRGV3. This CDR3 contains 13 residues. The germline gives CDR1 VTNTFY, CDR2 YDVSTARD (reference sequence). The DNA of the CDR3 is TGTGCCACCTGGGACAGGGACAATTATAATAAACTCTTT. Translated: CATWDRDNYNKLF.